This T cell receptor (beta chain) was captured in a study of T cell changes during pregnancy in multiple sclerosis. The assay was immunoSEQ multiplex PCR, and TCRdb's table has in-frame clones only and misses some. The sample carries roughly 25,000 clones, roughly 86% recorded once. The sequence was collected from a female donor in good health, enrolled as a control in a pregnancy study. The source material was CD8+ T cells from peripheral blood mononuclear cells, sampled in the first trimester of pregnancy.

DNA of the CDR3: TGCGCCAGCAGCCCCGGACTAGCGGGAAACAATGAGCAGTTCTTC. This codes for CASSPGLAGNNEQFF. The chain has TRBV4-1 and TRBJ2-1, with 12 positions matching TRBD2. Germline trimming cut 4 bases from V and 5 bases from J; bases unmatched to any gene: 3. The germline V gene encodes CDR1 MGHRA and CDR2 YSYEKL. The CDR3 contains 15 residues.